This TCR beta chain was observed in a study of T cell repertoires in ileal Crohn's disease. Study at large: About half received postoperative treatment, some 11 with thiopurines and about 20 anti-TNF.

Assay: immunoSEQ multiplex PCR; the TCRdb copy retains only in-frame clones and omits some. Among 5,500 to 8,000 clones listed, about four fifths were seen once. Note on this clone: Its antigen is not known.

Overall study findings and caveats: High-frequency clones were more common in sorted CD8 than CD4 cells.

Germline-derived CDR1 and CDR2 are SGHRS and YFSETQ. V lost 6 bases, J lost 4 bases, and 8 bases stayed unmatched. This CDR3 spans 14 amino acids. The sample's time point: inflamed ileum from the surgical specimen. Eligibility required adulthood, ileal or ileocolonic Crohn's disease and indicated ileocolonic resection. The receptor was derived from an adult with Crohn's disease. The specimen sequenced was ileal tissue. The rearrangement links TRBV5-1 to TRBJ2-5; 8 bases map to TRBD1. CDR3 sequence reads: CASNPQGASETQYF. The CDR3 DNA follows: TGCGCCAGCAACCCTCAGGGGGCATCAGAGACCCAGTACTTC.